Following are 6 T cell receptor beta chains from one sample sequenced in a study of blood T cell repertoires in COVID-19. Some clones are missing from TCRdb's copy, which holds only in-frame ones; the method was immunoSEQ multiplex PCR. Of some 150,000 clones listed, roughly nine tenths are singletons. Sequenced: peripheral blood. These receptors all come from a woman aged 55 to 70 with active COVID-19.

V gene TRBV18 combines with J gene TRBJ2-7; 7 bases line up with TRBD2. The CDR3 runs to 15 residues. After removal of 7 bases from V and 2 bases from J, the junction contained 11 bases not matched to a gene. Germline loops: CDR1 KGHSH, CDR2 LQKENI. The CDR3 DNA reads TGTGCCAGCTTTAAGAGGGACTACTACCCCTACGAGCAGTACTTC. Protein: CASFKRDYYPYEQYF.

The chain links TRBV5-1 to TRBJ2-7; TRBD1 agrees at 8 bases. The CDR3 spans 14 residues. CDR1 is SGHRS, CDR2 YFSETQ, per germline. V trimming: 0 bases; J trimming: 5 bases; junction bases outside the gene matches: 4. The CDR3 coding sequence is TGCGCCAGCAGCTTGGCGGACAGGGCTGACGAGCAGTACTTC. Protein: CASSLADRADEQYF.

This chain connects TRBV4-2 to TRBJ2-7; TRBD2 matches 9 bases. The V and J ends lost 1 base and 6 bases, in that order; junction bases with no gene match: 10. The CDR3 spans 16 residues. CDR1 is LGHNA and CDR2 is YNFKEQ in the germline V gene. The CDR3 DNA reads as TGTGCCAGCAGCCAAGGGTTGGCGGGAGGGGCCAGCGAGCAGTACTTC. This gives the protein CASSQGLAGGASEQYF.

The chain employs TRBV6-5 and TRBJ2-7; D possibly corresponds to TRBD1 (6 bases). Germline CDR1 reads MNHEY; CDR2 reads SVGAGI. This CDR3 has 13 amino acids. V gave up 7 bases and J gave up 0 bases, with 10 bases separating them. CDR3 DNA sequence: TGTGCCAGCATCGGGGACAACTCCTACGAGCAGTACTTC. Protein product: CASIGDNSYEQYF.

The CDR3 DNA reads as TGTGCCAGCAGTCGATTAGCGGGATCATCCTACAATGAGCAGTTCTTC. This translates into CASSRLAGSSYNEQFF. The rearrangement links TRBV28 to TRBJ2-1; TRBD2 matches 8 bases. Germline V gene lookup returns CDR1 MDHEN and CDR2 SYDVKM. V dropped 5 bases and J dropped 1; count of bases not matched to a gene: 7. The CDR3 runs 16 residues.

The V call is TRBV19, the J call TRBJ1-1; D remains ambiguous. V was pared by 3 bases and J by 0 bases, with 11 bases between. Germline CDR1 reads LNHDA; CDR2 reads SQIVND (reference sequence). The CDR3 consists of 15 residues. CDR3 nucleotide sequence: TGTGCCAGTAGTATGAATTGGAGGGTGAACACTGAAGCTTTCTTT. Amino acids: CASSMNWRVNTEAFF.